What follows is one T cell receptor beta chain and its context. Its specificity is not known. Before sequencing took place, the ViraFEST assay used viral peptide pools to expand antigen-specific CD4+ T cells. Culturing for around eleven days preceded CD4+ T cell isolation. Their SARS-CoV-2 infection, verified by PCR, occurred between March and December 2020. A half-medium replacement with IL-2 medium was carried out on days 3 and 7. These data belong to a study of vaccination effects on CD4 cells after COVID-19. Assay used: immunoSEQ multiplex PCR; TCRdb lists only in-frame clones, some missing. The table has 40,000 to 50,000 clones, approximately 72% seen once. Findings of the study overall: The study found that post-vaccine spike-reactive clones in convalescents were mainly new vaccine-induced clones. There were few convalescent patients in the study and no early post-infection timepoints. After vaccination, at late timepoints, clones induced by infection and by vaccine contracted markedly.

Germline assignment: CDR1 MNHEY and CDR2 SVGAGI. The CDR3 runs 16 residues. V lost 4 bases, J lost 0 bases, and 2 bases stayed unmatched. Material: CD4+ T cells from PBMCs cultured with a peptide pool, obtained before COVID-19 vaccination. This TCR was recovered from a human donor who had a prior SARS-CoV-2 infection. The V and J genes are TRBV6-5 and TRBJ2-1, with 11 bases identical to TRBD2. The CDR3 loop is CASSLAGGSSYNEQFF. For the CDR3, the DNA is TGTGCCAGCAGTTTAGCGGGGGGGAGCTCCTACAATGAGCAGTTCTTC.